Listed here are 20 T cell receptor beta chains from one sample, sequenced in a study of blood T cell repertoires in COVID-19. Only in-frame clones appear in the TCRdb table, and some are missing; sequencing was by immunoSEQ multiplex PCR. The table records 200,000 to 250,000 clones, roughly 86% of them present only once. Material for sequencing was PBMCs or T cells enriched from blood (not recorded which). All receptors derive from a woman aged 45-65 years who had recovered from COVID-19.

The rearrangement links TRBV19 to TRBJ1-2; TRBD1 matches 7 bases. The germline V gene has CDR1 LNHDA and CDR2 SQIVND (reference sequence). This CDR3 has 13 amino acids. The V segment lost 4 bases and the J segment 8 bases; nucleotides outside the gene matches: 7. Written as DNA, the CDR3 is TGTGCCAGTAGTACCCTGACAGGGTTCGGCTACACCTTC. Its protein is CASSTLTGFGYTF. The variable domain in full, with the rest retrieved from reference TRBV19 and TRBJ1-2, is DGGITQSPKYLFRKEGQNVTLSCEQNLNHDAMYWYRQDPGQGLRLIYYSQIVNDFQKGDIAEGYSVSREKKESFPLTVTSAQKNPTAFYLCASSTLTGFGYTFGSGTRLTVV.

This chain joins TRBV5-6 and TRBJ2-7; weak D call: TRBD1 (6 bases). Germline assignment: CDR1 SGHDT and CDR2 YYEEEE. The CDR3 has 15 residues. The V gene lost 4 bases and the J gene lost 5 bases, with 19 bases spanning the gap. The CDR3 loop reads CASSPPAQGLNEQYF. CDR3 DNA sequence: TGTGCCAGCAGCCCACCTGCACAGGGATTGAACGAGCAGTACTTC.

This clone turned up a few times. The chain uses TRBV6-2 or TRBV6-3 and TRBJ1-6, with TRBD1 matching over 11 bases. The length of the CDR3 is 20 residues. V lost 2 bases and J lost 0; bases outside the gene matches: 9. The germline CDR1 and CDR2 sequences are MNHEY and SVGEGT. Written as DNA, the CDR3 is TGTGCCAGCAGTTACCGAGCGTTTGGGACAGGGGGCTCCTATAATTCACCCCTCCACTTT. Translation: CASSYRAFGTGGSYNSPLHF.

The sample holds a few counts of this clone. The chain employs TRBV4-3 and TRBJ1-2; a weak D match, TRBD1 (5 bases). The germline gives CDR1 LGHNA, CDR2 YSLEER. Trimming shortened V by 1 base and J by 1 base, and 13 bases separated the two germline ends. This CDR3 comprises 16 residues. The DNA for the CDR3 is TGCGCCAGCAGCCAAGGGGCGGGGGGGAGTAACTATGGCTACACCTTC. Protein product: CASSQGAGGSNYGYTF.

This chain uses TRBV7-9 with TRBJ2-7; D possibly corresponds to TRBD2 (6 bases). The V gene lost 4 bases and the J gene lost 0 bases, with 16 bases spanning the gap. The germline V gene encodes CDR1 SEHNR and CDR2 FQNEAQ (reference sequence). The CDR3 consists of 16 residues. The CDR3 DNA is TGTGCCAGCAGCTCATATAGCGGTAGGAGCTCCTACGAGCAGTACTTC. It translates to CASSSYSGRSSYEQYF.

This clone was seen a few times. The chain links TRBV28 to TRBJ2-7; 12 positions agree with TRBD2. J gave up 2 bases and V 2 bases, and 7 bases lay outside the gene matches. The CDR3 runs to 17 residues. Germline CDR1 reads MDHEN; CDR2 reads SYDVKM. CDR3 nucleotides: TGTGCCAGCAGTTTACGGCTAGCGGGAGGGCCGACCTACGAGCAGTACTTC. This translates into CASSLRLAGGPTYEQYF. The entire variable domain, with the rest obtained from reference TRBV28 and TRBJ2-7, is as follows: DVKVTQSSRYLVKRTGEKVFLECVQDMDHENMFWYRQDPGLGLRLIYFSYDVKMKEKGDIPEGYSVSREKKERFSLILESASTNQTSMYLCASSLRLAGGPTYEQYFGPGTRLTVT.

The chain carries TRBV5-1 and TRBJ1-4, with 9 bases identical to TRBD1. With 4 bases clipped from V and 8 bases from J, the junction kept 9 bases outside the gene matches. CDR3 length equals 15 residues. The germline V gene encodes CDR1 SGHRS and CDR2 YFSETQ. The CDR3: CASSPGTGSFEKLFF. CDR3 nucleotide sequence: TGCGCCAGCAGCCCGGGGACAGGGAGTTTCGAAAAACTGTTTTTT.

The gene calls are TRBV3-1 (or the pseudogene TRBV3-2) and TRBJ1-1; 7 nucleotides match TRBD1. The trim removed 4 bases at V and 9 bases at J, leaving 5 bases unmatched. Germline CDR1 is LGHDT and CDR2 is YNNKEL (reference sequence). The CDR3 covers 12 residues. For the CDR3, the DNA is TGTGCCAGCAGCCGACGGGACAGCAAAGCTTTCTTT. It encodes CASSRRDSKAFF.

A remark on this clone: A read error may account for a junction end that differs from germline. This chain links TRBV4-3 with TRBJ1-5; no definite D call. CDR1 is LGHNA, CDR2 YSLEER, per germline. CDR3 length: 15 amino acids. The CDR3 spells CASRRVASSDQPQHF. The CDR3, as DNA: TGCGCCAGCAGAAGGGTGGCTTCTAGCGATCAGCCCCAGCATTTT.

This clone was detected only once. The V and J genes are TRBV7-8 and TRBJ2-3; perhaps TRBD2 as D (6 bases). Germline values: CDR1 SGHVS, CDR2 FQNEAQ. Trimming took 3 bases from V and 2 from J, leaving 21 bases between them. This CDR3 has 18 amino acids. CDR3 sequence: CASSFREPPVENTDTQYF. The CDR3 coding sequence is TGTGCCAGCAGCTTCCGGGAGCCCCCGGTTGAGAACACAGATACGCAGTATTTT.

The chain employs TRBV7-3 and TRBJ2-3; D is undetermined. V was cut by 5 bases and J by 2 bases, with 17 bases left in between. CDR3 length equals 16 residues. The germline V gene encodes CDR1 SGHTA and CDR2 FQGTGA. This CDR3 reads CASSAGLHSSTDTQYF. CDR3 in DNA: TGTGCCAGCAGCGCCGGTCTACACAGCTCCACAGATACGCAGTATTTT.

The chain joins TRBV7-2 to TRBJ1-1, with 8 bases fitting TRBD1. Looked up from germline, CDR1 is SGHTA and CDR2 is FQGNSA. V trimming: 5 bases; J trimming: 1 base; junction bases outside the gene matches: 3. The CDR3 sequence is 14 residues long. CDR3 in amino acids: CASSVGTGNTEAFF. The CDR3 DNA sequence: TGTGCCAGCAGCGTCGGGACAGGGAACACTGAAGCTTTCTTT.

V and J are TRBV4-3 and TRBJ1-1, with D unresolved. CDR3 length equals 12 residues. Germline CDR1 and CDR2: LGHNA and YSLEER. V was cut by 3 bases and J by 1 base, with 3 bases left in between. In DNA form, the CDR3 reads TGCGCCAGCAGCCACCAGAACACTGAAGCTTTCTTT. Protein sequence: CASSHQNTEAFF.

The V call is TRBV7-8, the J call TRBJ1-6; D might be TRBD1 (6 bases). Trimming took off 1 base at V and 9 bases at J, with 13 bases between the two ends. Per the germline V gene, CDR1 is SGHVS and CDR2 is FQNEAQ. CDR3 length: 15 residues. CDR3 residues: CASSLGAGAVSPLHF. In DNA form, the CDR3 reads TGTGCCAGCAGCTTAGGGGCAGGGGCCGTTTCACCCCTCCACTTT.

The chain joins TRBV5-1 to TRBJ2-7, with TRBD1 matching over 7 bases. The CDR3 runs 13 residues. CDR1 is SGHRS and CDR2 is YFSETQ in the germline V gene. The J segment lost 6 bases and the V segment lost 3 bases, leaving 6 bases of the junction unmatched. The CDR3 sequence: CASSSYRGSEQYF. The CDR3 DNA reads TGCGCCAGCAGCTCCTACAGGGGAAGCGAGCAGTACTTC. Drawing the rest from reference TRBV5-1 and TRBJ2-7, the complete variable domain is KAGVTQTPRYLIKTRGQQVTLSCSPISGHRSVSWYQQTPGQGLQFLFEYFSETQRNKGNFPGRFSGRQFSNSRSEMNVSTLELGDSALYLCASSSYRGSEQYFGPGTRLTVT.

V and J are TRBV14 and TRBJ1-2; 7 bases align to TRBD1. The CDR3 spans 13 residues. The germline V gene has CDR1 SGHDN and CDR2 FVKESK. V gave up 5 bases and J gave up 4 bases; unmatched junction bases: 4. The CDR3 nucleotides are TGTGCCAGCAGCACGGACAGGTTCTATGGCTACACCTTC. Protein sequence: CASSTDRFYGYTF.

CDR3 region: CAISVNVPDTQYF. DNA of the CDR3: TGTGCCATCAGTGTTAATGTCCCGGATACGCAGTATTTT. The chain uses TRBV10-3 and TRBJ2-3; D is ambiguous. From germline, CDR1 is ENHRY and CDR2 SYGVKD. V was cut by 4 bases and J by 6 bases, with 11 bases left in between. The CDR3 runs to 13 residues.

The CDR3: CASRDQVGTGELFF. The CDR3 DNA sequence: TGTGCCAGCAGGGATCAGGTTGGGACCGGGGAGCTGTTTTTT. This chain joins TRBV6-5 and TRBJ2-2; no clear D gene. Germline V gene lookup returns CDR1 MNHEY and CDR2 SVGAGI. Trimming pared 6 bases from V and 5 bases from J, leaving 13 bases between. The CDR3 runs 14 residues.

The chain couples TRBV12-2 to TRBJ2-3; the DNA was not compared with TRBD2, the D call given in the table. TRBV12-2 has pseudogene status. CDR3 length: 16 amino acids. The CDR3 loop is CASRPELSSSTDTQYF. CDR3 bases: TGTGCAAGTCGCCCAGAACTAAGCAGCAGCACAGATACGCAGTATTTT.

This clone appeared many times. The genes are TRBV29-1 and TRBJ1-2; 10 bases are a match to TRBD1. This CDR3 is 16 amino acids long. With 5 bases clipped from V and 0 bases from J, the junction kept 9 bases outside the gene matches. CDR1 SQVTM and CDR2 ANQGSEA come from the germline V gene. Here the CDR3 DNA reads TGCAGCGTTTTAGCCTCCGGGACAGGGGCTAACTATGGCTACACCTTC. It encodes CSVLASGTGANYGYTF.